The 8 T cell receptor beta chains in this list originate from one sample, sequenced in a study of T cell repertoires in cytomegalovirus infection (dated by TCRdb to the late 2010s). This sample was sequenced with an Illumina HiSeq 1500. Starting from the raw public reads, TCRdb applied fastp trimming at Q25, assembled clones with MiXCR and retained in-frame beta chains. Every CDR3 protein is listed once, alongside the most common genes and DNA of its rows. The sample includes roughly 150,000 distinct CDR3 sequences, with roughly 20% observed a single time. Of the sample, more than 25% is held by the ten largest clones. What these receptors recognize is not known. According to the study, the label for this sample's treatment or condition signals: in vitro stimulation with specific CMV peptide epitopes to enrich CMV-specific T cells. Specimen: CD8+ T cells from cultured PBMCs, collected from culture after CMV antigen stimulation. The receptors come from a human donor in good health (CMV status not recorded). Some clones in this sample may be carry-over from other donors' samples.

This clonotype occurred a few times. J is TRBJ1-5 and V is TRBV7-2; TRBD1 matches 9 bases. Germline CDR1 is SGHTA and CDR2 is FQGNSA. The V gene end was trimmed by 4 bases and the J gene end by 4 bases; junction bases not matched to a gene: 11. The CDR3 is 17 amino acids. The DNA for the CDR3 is TGTGCCAGCAGCTATTCCTTAGGACAGGGGTCTAATCAGCCCCAGCATTTT. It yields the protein CASSYSLGQGSNQPQHF. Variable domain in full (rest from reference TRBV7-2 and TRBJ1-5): GAGVSQSPSNKVTEKGKDVELRCDPISGHTALYWYRQSLGQGLEFLIYFQGNSAPDKSGLPSDRFSAERTGGSVSTLTIQRTQQEDSAVYLCASSYSLGQGSNQPQHFGDGTRLSIL.

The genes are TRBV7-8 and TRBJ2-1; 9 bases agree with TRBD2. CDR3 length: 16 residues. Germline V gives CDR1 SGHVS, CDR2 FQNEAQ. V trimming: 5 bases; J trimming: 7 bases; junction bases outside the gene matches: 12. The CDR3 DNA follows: TGTGCCAGCAGCCCCGGGACTAGCAGGGGAGGGAATGAGCAGTTCTTC. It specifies CASSPGTSRGGNEQFF.

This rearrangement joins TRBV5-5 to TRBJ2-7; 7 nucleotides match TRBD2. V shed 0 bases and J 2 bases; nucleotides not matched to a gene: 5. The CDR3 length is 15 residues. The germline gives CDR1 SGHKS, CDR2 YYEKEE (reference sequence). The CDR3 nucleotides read TGTGCCAGCAGCTTGGTTGGGGGGGATGCCTACGAGCAGTACTTC. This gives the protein CASSLVGGDAYEQYF.

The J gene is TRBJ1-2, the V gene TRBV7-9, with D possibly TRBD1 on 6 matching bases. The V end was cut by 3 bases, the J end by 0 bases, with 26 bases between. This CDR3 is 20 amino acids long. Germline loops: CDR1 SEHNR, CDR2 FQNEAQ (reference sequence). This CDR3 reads CASSFLLSQDRHPPNYGYTF. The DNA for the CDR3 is TGTGCCAGCAGCTTCCTCCTATCCCAGGACAGACATCCCCCTAACTATGGCTACACCTTC.

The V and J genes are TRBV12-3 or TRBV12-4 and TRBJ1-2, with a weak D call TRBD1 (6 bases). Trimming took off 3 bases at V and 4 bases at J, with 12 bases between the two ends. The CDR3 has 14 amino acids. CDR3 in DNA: TGTGCCAGCAGTTTGGGACACGCCTTCTATGGCTACACCTTC. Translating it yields CASSLGHAFYGYTF.

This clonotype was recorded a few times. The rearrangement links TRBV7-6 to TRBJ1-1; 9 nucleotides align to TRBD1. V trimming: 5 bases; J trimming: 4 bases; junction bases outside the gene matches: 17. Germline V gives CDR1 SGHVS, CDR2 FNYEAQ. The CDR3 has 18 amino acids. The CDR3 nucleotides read TGTGCCAGCAGCCGTTACCTCAACAGGGGGCGGAAGGGCACTGAAGCTTTCTTT. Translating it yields CASSRYLNRGRKGTEAFF.

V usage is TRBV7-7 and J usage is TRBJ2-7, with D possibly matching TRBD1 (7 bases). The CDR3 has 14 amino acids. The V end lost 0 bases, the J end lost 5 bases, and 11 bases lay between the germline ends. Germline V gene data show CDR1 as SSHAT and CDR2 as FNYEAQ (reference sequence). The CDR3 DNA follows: TGTGCCAGCAGCTTAGCGGAGGGGGCCCACGAGCAGTACTTC. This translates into CASSLAEGAHEQYF. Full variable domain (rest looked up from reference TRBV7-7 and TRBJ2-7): GAGVSQSPRYKVTKRGQDVTLRCDPISSHATLYWYQQALGQGPEFLTYFNYEAQPDKSGLPSDRFSAERPEGSISTLTIQRTEQRDSAMYRCASSLAEGAHEQYFGPGTRLTVT.

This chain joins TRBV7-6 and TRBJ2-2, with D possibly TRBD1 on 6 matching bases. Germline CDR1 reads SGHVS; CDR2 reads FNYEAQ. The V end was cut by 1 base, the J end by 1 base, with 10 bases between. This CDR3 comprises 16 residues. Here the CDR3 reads CASSLEGHRNTGELFF. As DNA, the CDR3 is TGTGCCAGCAGCTTAGAGGGACATAGGAACACCGGGGAGCTGTTTTTT.